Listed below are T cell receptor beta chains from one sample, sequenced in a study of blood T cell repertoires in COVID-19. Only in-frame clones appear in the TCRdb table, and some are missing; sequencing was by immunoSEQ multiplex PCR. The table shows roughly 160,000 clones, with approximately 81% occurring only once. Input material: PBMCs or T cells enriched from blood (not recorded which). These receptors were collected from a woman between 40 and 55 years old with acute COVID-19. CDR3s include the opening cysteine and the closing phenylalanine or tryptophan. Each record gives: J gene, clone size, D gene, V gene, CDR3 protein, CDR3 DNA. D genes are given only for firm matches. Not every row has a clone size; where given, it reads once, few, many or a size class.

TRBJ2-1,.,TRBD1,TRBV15,CATSKQGARNEQFF,TGTGCCACCAGCAAACAGGGGGCTCGAAATGAGCAGTTCTTC
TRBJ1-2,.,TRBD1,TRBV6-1,CASSEFDRGYGYTF,TGTGCCAGCAGTGAATTCGACAGGGGCTATGGCTACACCTTC
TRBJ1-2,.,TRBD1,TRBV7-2,CASSETGGNYGYTF,TGTGCCAGCAGCGAAACAGGGGGAAACTATGGCTACACCTTC
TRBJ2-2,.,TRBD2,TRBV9,CASSGALQSRGLAASPDTGELFF,TGTGCCAGCAGCGGGGCCTTACAATCCCGGGGACTAGCCGCTTCCCCCGACACCGGGGAGCTGTTTTTT
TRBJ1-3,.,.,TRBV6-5,CASSSAGGNTIYF,TGTGCCAGCAGCTCCGCAGGTGGAAACACCATATATTTT
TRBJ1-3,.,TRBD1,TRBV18,CASSPQGGSGNTIYF,TGTGCCAGCTCCCCGCAGGGGGGATCTGGAAACACCATATATTTT
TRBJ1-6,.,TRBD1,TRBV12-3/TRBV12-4,CASSLTGDSPLHF,TGTGCCAGCAGCCTAACAGGGGATTCACCCCTCCACTTT
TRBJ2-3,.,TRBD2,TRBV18,CASSPRQREGGTDTQYF,TGTGCCAGCTCACCACGTCAGCGGGAGGGGGGCACAGATACGCAGTATTTT
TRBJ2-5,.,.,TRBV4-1,CASSPRVGGRNGETQYF,TGCGCCAGCAGCCCCCGAGTGGGGGGACGGAACGGAGAGACCCAGTACTTC
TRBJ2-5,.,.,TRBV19,CASSNPGVQETQYF,TGTGCCAGTAGTAACCCAGGGGTCCAAGAGACCCAGTACTTC
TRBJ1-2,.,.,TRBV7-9,CASSLVVRNYGYTF,TGTGCCAGCAGCTTAGTAGTCAGGAACTATGGCTACACCTTC
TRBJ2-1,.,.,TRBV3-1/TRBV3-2,CASSPAGYRQFF,TGTGCCAGCAGCCCTGCGGGGTATCGGCAGTTCTTC
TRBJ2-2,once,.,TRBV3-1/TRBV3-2,CASRGAGELFF,TGTGCCAGCAGGGGCGCCGGGGAGCTGTTTTTT
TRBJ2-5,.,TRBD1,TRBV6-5,CASSPGTGARETQYF,TGTGCCAGCAGTCCTGGGACAGGGGCCAGGGAGACCCAGTACTTC
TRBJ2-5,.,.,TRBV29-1,CSGLDSQETQYF,TGCAGCGGCCTGGACAGCCAAGAGACCCAGTACTTC
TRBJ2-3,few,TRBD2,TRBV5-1,CASSLGTSGTDTQYF,TGCGCCAGCAGCTTGGGTACTAGCGGGACAGATACGCAGTATTTT
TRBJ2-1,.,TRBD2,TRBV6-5,CALKTSGPYNEQFF,TGTGCCCTGAAGACTAGCGGTCCCTACAATGAGCAGTTCTTC
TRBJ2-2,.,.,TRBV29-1,CSATTPGNTGELFF,TGCAGCGCCACCACCCCAGGGAACACCGGGGAGCTGTTTTTT
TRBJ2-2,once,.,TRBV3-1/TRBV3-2,CASSLLYNTGELFF,TGTGCCAGCAGCCTCCTGTATAACACCGGGGAGCTGTTTTTT
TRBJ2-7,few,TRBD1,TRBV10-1,CASSQPGQGRGYEQYF,TGCGCCAGCAGTCAACCTGGACAGGGACGGGGCTACGAGCAGTACTTC
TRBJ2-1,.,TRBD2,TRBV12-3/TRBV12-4,CASSKPGLASVF,TGTGCCAGCAGTAAGCCGGGACTAGCATCGGTCTTC
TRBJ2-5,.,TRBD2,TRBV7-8,CASSPRTSGRGGETQYF,TGTGCCAGCAGCCCTCGGACTAGCGGGAGAGGTGGAGAGACCCAGTACTTC
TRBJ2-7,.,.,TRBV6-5,CASSSTGREQYF,TGTGCCAGCAGCTCTACAGGGCGCGAGCAGTACTTC
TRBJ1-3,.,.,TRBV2,CASSLHEYSGNTIYF,TGTGCCAGCAGCTTACATGAATACTCTGGAAACACCATATATTTT
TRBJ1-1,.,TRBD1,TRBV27,CASSPEGGRLPEAFF,TGTGCCAGCAGTCCCGAAGGGGGCAGGCTCCCTGAAGCTTTCTTT
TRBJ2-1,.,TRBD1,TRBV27,CASSTLTGGSYNEQFF,TGTGCCAGCAGTACACTAACAGGGGGCTCCTACAATGAGCAGTTCTTC
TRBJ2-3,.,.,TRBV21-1,CASSKVKVDRVFGTGNADTQYF,.
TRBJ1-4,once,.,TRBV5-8,CASSLGSGHTNEKLFF,TGTGCCAGCAGCTTGGGGAGCGGGCATACTAATGAAAAACTGTTTTTT
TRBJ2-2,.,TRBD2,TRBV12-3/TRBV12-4,CASSVGGAGELFF,TGTGCCAGCAGTGTGGGAGGGGCCGGGGAGCTGTTTTTT